This T cell receptor gamma chain was captured by sequencing in a study of human gamma delta and Vdelta1 T cells. From germline, CDR1 is VINAFY and CDR2 YDVSNSKD. The CDR3 contains 11 residues. V lost 3 bases and J lost 9; bases outside the gene matches: 5. TCRdb reran clone calling via CATT on the PCR reads. The sample lists about 4,000 gamma-chain clones; 16% were seen once. Study-level findings and limits: Polyclonal Delta One T cells reportedly showed broad cytotoxic targeting of acute myeloid leukemia.

This clone has only a few counts. The target antigen is unknown. The sample holds other DNA sequences that translate to the same CDR3. The sequence came from a human donor in good health. Specimen: Vdelta1 gamma-delta T cells from blood grown in culture (DOT cells). This chain joins TRGV5 and TRGJ1 or TRGJ2. CDR3: CATWDRFKKLF. Written as DNA, the CDR3 is TGTGCCACCTGGGACCGGTTTAAGAAACTCTTT.